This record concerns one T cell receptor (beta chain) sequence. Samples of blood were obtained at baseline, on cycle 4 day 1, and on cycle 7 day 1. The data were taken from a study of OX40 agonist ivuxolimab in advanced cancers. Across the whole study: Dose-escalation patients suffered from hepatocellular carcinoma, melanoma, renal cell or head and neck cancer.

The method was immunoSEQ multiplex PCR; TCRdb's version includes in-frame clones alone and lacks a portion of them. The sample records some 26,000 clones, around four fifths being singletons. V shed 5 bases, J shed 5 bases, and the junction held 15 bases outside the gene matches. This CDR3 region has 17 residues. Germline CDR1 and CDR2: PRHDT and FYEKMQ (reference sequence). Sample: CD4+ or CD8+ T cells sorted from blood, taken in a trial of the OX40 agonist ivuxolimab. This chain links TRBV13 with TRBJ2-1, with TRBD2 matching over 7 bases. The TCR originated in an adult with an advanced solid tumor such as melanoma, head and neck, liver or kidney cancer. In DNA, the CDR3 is TGTGCCAGCAGCCCTCCTATCGGGCTAGCGGTTAACAATGAGCAGTTCTTC. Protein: CASSPPIGLAVNNEQFF.